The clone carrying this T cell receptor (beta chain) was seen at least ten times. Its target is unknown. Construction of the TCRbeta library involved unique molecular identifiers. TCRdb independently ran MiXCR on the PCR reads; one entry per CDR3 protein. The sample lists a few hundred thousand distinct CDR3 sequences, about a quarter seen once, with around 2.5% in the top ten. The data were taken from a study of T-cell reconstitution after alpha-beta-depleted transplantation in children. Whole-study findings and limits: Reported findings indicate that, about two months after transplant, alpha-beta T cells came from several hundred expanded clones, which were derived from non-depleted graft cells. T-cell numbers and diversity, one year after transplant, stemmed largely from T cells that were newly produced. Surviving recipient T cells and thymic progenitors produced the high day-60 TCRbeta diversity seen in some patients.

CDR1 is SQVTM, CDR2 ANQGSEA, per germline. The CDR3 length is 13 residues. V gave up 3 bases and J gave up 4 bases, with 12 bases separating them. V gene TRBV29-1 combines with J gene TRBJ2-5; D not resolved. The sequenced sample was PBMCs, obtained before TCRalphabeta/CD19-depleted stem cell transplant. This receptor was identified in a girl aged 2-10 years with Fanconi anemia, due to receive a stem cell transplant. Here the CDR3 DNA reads TGCAGCGTTGAGGGATTAGCTGGAGAGACCCAGTACTTC. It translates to CSVEGLAGETQYF.